The T cell receptor (beta chain) under discussion was sequenced for a study of T cell changes during pregnancy in multiple sclerosis. Sequencing used immunoSEQ multiplex PCR; TCRdb keeps in-frame clones, though not all of them. This table has 74,000 or so clones, approximately 92% appearing once. Germline V gene sequence: CDR1 SGHDT, CDR2 YYEEEE. This CDR3 spans 14 amino acids. V was trimmed by 0 bases and J by 8 bases, leaving 12 bases between them. This clone was observed once. The receptor was derived from a female donor with multiple sclerosis, enrolled in a pregnancy study. This chain links TRBV5-6 with TRBJ1-5; the D gene is possibly TRBD1 (5 bases). Specimen: CD4+ T cells from peripheral blood mononuclear cells, collected before pregnancy. The CDR3 sequence is CASSLGGSGEPQHF. The CDR3, as DNA: TGTGCCAGCAGCTTGGGGGGGTCGGGGGAGCCCCAGCATTTT.